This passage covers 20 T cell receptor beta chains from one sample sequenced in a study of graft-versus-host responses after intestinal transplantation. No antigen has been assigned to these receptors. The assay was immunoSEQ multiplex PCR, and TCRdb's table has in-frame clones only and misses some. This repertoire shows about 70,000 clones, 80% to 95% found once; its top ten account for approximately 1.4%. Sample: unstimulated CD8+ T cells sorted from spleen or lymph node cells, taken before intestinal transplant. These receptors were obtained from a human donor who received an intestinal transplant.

CDR3 nucleotide sequence: TGTGCCAGCAGCCCCACTGTCGGGGCTGAAGCTTTCTTT. It encodes CASSPTVGAEAFF. V and J are TRBV6-5 and TRBJ1-1, with D uncertain. The V gene's germline CDR1 is MNHEY and CDR2 SVGAGI. CDR3 length: 13 residues. Between the trimmed V and J ends, which lost 6 bases and 6 bases, there was a span of 14 bases.

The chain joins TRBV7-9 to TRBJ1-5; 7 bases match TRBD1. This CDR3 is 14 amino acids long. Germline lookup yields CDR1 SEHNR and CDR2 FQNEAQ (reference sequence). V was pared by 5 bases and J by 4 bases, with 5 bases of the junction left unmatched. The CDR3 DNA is TGTGCCAGCAGCCCGGGACAGCCTAATCAGCCCCAGCATTTT. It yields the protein CASSPGQPNQPQHF.

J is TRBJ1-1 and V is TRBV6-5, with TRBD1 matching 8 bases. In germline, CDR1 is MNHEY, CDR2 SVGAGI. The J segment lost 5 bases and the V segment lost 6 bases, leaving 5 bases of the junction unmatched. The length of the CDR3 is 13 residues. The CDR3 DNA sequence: TGTGCCAGCAGGACAGGGGTGGGGACTGAAGCTTTCTTT. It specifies CASRTGVGTEAFF.

CDR3 sequence (DNA): TGTGCCAGTAGTGGGGACTACCTCGGGGAGCTGTTTTTT. Encoded protein: CASSGDYLGELFF. V gene TRBV19 combines with J gene TRBJ2-2, with 7 bases that match TRBD2. This CDR3 has 13 residues. V lost 5 bases and J lost 7; bases outside the gene matches: 4. CDR1 and CDR2 (germline): LNHDA, SQIVND (reference sequence).

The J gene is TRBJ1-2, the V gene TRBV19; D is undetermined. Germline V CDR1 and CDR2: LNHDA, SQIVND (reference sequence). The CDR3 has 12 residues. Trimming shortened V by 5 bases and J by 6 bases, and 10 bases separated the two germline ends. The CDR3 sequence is CASSEGVNGYTF. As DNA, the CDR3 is TGTGCCAGTAGTGAGGGAGTCAATGGCTACACCTTC.

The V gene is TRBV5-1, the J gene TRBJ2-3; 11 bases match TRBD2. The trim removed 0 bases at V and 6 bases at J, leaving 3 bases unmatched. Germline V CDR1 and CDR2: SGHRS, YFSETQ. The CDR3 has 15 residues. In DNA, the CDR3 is TGCGCCAGCAGCTTGGAGTTAGCGGGGGGGGATACGCAGTATTTT. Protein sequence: CASSLELAGGDTQYF.

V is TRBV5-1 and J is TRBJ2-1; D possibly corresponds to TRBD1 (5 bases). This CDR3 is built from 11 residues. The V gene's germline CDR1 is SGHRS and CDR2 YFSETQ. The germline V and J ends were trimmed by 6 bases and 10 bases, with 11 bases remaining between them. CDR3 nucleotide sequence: TGCGCCAGCACGAAGGGGCCGGAGCAGTTCTTC. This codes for CASTKGPEQFF.

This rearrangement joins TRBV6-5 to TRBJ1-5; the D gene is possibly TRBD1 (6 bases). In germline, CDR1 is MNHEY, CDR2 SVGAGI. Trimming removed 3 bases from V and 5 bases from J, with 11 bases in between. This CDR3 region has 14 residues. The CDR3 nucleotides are TGTGCCAGCAGTTATTCCTACAGGGATCAGCCCCAGCATTTT. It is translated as CASSYSYRDQPQHF.

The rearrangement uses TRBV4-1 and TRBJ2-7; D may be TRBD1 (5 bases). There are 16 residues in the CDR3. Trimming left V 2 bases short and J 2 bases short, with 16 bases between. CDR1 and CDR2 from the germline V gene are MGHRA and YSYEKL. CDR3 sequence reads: CASSQTVAGMAYEQYF. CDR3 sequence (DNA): TGCGCCAGCAGCCAAACGGTGGCAGGGATGGCCTACGAGCAGTACTTC.

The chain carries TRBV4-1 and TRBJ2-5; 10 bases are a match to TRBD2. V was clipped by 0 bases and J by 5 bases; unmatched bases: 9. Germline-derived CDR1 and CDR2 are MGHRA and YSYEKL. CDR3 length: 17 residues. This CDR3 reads CASSQDPAGGPGETQYF. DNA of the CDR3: TGCGCCAGCAGCCAAGACCCAGCGGGGGGGCCCGGGGAGACCCAGTACTTC.

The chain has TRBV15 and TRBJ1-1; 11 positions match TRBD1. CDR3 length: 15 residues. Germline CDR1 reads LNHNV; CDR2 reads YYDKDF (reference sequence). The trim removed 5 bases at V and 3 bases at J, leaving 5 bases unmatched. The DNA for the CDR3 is TGTGCCACCAGCGAAGAGGGACAGGGGGACACTGAAGCTTTCTTT. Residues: CATSEEGQGDTEAFF.

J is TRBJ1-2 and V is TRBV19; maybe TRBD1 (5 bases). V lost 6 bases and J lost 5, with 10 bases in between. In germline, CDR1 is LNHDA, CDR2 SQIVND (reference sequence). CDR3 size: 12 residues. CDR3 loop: CASRDKEYGYTF. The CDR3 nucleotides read TGTGCCAGTAGGGACAAGGAGTATGGCTACACCTTC.

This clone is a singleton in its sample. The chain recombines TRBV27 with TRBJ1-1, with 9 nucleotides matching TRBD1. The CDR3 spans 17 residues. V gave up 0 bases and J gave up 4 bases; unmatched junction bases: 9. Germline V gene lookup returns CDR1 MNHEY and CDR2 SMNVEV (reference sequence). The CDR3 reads CASSLSGGQGWATEAFF. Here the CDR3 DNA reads TGTGCCAGCAGTTTATCCGGGGGACAGGGTTGGGCCACTGAAGCTTTCTTT.

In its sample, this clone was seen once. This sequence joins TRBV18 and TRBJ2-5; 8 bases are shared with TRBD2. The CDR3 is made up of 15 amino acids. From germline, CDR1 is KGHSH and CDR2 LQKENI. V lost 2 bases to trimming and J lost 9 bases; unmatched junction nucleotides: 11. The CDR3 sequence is CASSPSAGASAAQYF. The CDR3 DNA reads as TGTGCCAGCTCACCATCAGCGGGGGCCTCCGCGGCCCAGTACTTC. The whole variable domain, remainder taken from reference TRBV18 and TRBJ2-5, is NAGVMQNPRHLVRRRGQEARLRCSPMKGHSHVYWYRQLPEEGLKFMVYLQKENIIDESGMPKERFSAEFPKEGPSILRIQQVVRGDSAAYFCASSPSAGASAAQYFGPGTRLLVL.

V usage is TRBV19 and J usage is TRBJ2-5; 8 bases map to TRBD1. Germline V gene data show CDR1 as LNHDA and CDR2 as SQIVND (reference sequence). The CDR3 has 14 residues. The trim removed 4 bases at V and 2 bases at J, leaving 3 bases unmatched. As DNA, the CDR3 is TGTGCCAGTAGTAGGGGACAGGCTCAAGAGACCCAGTACTTC. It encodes CASSRGQAQETQYF.

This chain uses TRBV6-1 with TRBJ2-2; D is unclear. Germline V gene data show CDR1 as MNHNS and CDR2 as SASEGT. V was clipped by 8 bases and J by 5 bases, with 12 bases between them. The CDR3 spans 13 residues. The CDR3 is CASSPSRTGELFF. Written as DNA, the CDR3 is TGTGCCAGCTCACCATCCCGGACCGGGGAGCTGTTTTTT.

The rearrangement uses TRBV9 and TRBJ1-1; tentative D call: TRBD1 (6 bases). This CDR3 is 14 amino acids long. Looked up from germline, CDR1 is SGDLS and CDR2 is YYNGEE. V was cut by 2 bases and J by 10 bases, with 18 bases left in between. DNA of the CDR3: TGTGCCAGCAGCGTCTCCTTTGGGGGGGCGAGAGCTTTCTTT. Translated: CASSVSFGGARAFF.

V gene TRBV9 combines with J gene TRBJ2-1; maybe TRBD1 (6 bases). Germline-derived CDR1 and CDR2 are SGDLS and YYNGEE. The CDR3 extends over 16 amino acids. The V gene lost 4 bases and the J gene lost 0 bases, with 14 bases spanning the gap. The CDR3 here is CASSLPQGSSYNEQFF. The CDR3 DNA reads TGTGCCAGCAGCTTACCACAGGGCAGCTCCTACAATGAGCAGTTCTTC.

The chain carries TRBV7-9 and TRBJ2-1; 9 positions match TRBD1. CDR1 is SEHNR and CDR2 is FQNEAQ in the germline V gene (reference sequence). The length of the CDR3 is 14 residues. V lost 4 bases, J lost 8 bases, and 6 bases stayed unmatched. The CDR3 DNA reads TGTGCCAGCAGCTCGGGACAGGGTGTCGATGAGCAGTTCTTC. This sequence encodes CASSSGQGVDEQFF. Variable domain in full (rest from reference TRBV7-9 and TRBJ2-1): DTGVSQNPRHKITKRGQNVTFRCDPISEHNRLYWYRQTLGQGPEFLTYFQNEAQLEKSRLLSDRFSAERPKGSFSTLEIQRTEQGDSAMYLCASSSGQGVDEQFFGPGTRLTVL.

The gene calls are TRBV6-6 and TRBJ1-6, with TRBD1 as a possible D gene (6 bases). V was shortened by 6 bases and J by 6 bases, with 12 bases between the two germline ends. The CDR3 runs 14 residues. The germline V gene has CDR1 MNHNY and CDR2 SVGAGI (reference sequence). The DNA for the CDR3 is TGTGCCAGCAGCCCCGGGACACCTAATTCACCCCTCCACTTT. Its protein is CASSPGTPNSPLHF.